This T cell receptor beta chain comes out of a study of blood T cell repertoires in COVID-19. The overall study: Nucleic acid was either cDNA or gDNA, and it came from T cells, B-cell-depleted T cells, or PBMCs.

The length of the CDR3 is 13 residues. CDR1 and CDR2 (germline): SNHLY, FYNNEI. Trimming pared 8 bases from V and 7 bases from J, leaving 15 bases between. Original data processing: Reference gene primer amplification yielded estimated nucleated cell counts. Sequencing used immunoSEQ multiplex PCR; TCRdb keeps in-frame clones, though not all of them. V, J and clone size derive from that table, while D and trimming were established from the DNA sequence. The sample lists about 230,000 clones; approximately 80% were seen once. The material sequenced was peripheral blood. The J gene is TRBJ1-5, the V gene TRBV2; tentative D call: TRBD1 (6 bases). This TCR derives from a man aged 40-49 years with acute or convalescent COVID-19. The DNA of the CDR3 is TGTGCCAGCGCTTCAGGGGACGGGCAGCCCCAGCATTTT. Its translation is CASASGDGQPQHF.